This TCR beta chain was documented in a study of cytomegalovirus exposure and HLA in healthy donors. The PCR contained 60 Vbeta and 13 Jbeta primers. The protocol was immunoSEQ multiplex PCR, while the TCRdb copy is restricted to in-frame clones and leaves out a portion. The sample consists of 150,000 to 200,000 clones, around 80% of them appearing once. V shed 4 bases, J shed 7 bases, and the junction held 11 bases outside the gene matches. The CDR3 covers 16 residues. CDR1 is SEHNR, CDR2 FQNEAQ, per germline (reference sequence). The source of this sequence is a woman aged 25 to 39 in good health and CMV-seropositive. The sequenced sample consisted of PBMCs. The chain links TRBV7-9 to TRBJ2-1; 9 bases map to TRBD2. CDR3 coding DNA: TGTGCCAGCAGCTCCATTAGCGGGAGAGGTGGTAATGAGCAGTTCTTC. Its protein product is CASSSISGRGGNEQFF.